This TCR beta chain was profiled in a study of shared clonotypes between healthy human individuals. About the research overall: A couple of women and three men aged 18 to 49 served as donors.

With regard to this clone: Antigen unknown.

The assay ran at deep level. Clones were read by immunoSEQ multiplex PCR, and TCRdb kept only the in-frame ones, dropping some. Among 300,000 to 400,000 clones listed, around nine tenths were seen once. Trimming cost V 0 bases and J 8 bases; bases outside gene matches: 8. The CDR3 is 16 amino acids. The V gene's germline CDR1 is LGHNA and CDR2 YSLEER. Study conclusions and caveats: Clonotype sharing among donors was thought likely to change with sequencing depth.

This sequence was found in a man in his late teens or twenties in good health. This rearrangement joins TRBV4-3 to TRBJ2-1; TRBD2 agrees at 9 bases. Sequencing was performed on memory CD8+ T cells sorted from blood. Specified subset: CD45RO+ cells pooled with CCR7-negative TemRA cells. This CDR3 is CASSQEGAGGLDEQFF. CDR3 DNA: TGCGCCAGCAGCCAAGAGGGGGCGGGAGGGCTCGATGAGCAGTTCTTC.